This TCR beta chain was identified in a study of monozygotic twins with inflammatory bowel disease (dated by TCRdb to between 2019 and 2020). Turning to the overall study: The full study comprised around 30 monozygotic twin pairs: nine German pairs (four IBD-concordant, five IBD-discordant) and 19 IBD-discordant Danish pairs. Disease-associated traits were sought mainly through comparisons between IBD patients and their genetically identical healthy co-twins within discordant pairs. Each individual had, on average, about 151 000 unique TCRalpha sequences and 181 000 unique TCRbeta sequences available for analysis. Broader findings and caveats from the paper: Differing immunosuppressive treatments among patients may have added background noise and inter-individual variability to the repertoires. No single strong signal or clonotype linked to IBD turned up in the results, so the idea that one exists was not supported. Compared with healthy twins, IBD patients shared fewer clonotypes with other individuals, and the difference was most pronounced in patients with signs of disease activity. Measured by the inverse Simpson index, TCRbeta repertoire diversity was lower in IBD patients than in their healthy co-twins. Distinction between different T cell subtypes could not be achieved in the analysis. Concordant and discordant twins showed no difference in repertoire similarity, possibly because of limited statistical power.

The library was prepared using 5' RACE. The input for every TCR library was roughly 3.5 ug of total RNA. For each sample, cDNA was synthesized in eight separate reactions using SMARTScribe reverse transcriptase. During cDNA synthesis, template switching was used to introduce unique molecular identifiers that contained a 6-nucleotide sample barcode. Amplification of TCRalpha and TCRbeta cDNA involved two nested PCRs of approximately 16 and 10 cycles, and each PCR was followed by bead purification. Before amplification, the cDNA was treated with uracil DNA-glycosylase and purified using the QIAquick PCR purification kit. The second PCR was the step at which Illumina TruSeq-compatible adapters and sample-specific barcodes were added. TapeStation and Qubit were used to check library quality and concentration, and 4 to 6.5 ng of each library went into the pool. Sequencing of the pooled libraries was done on an Illumina HiSeq2500 single-index Rapid Run using custom sequencing primers and 2 x 100 bp reads. As for how the authors treated the data: UMI-based consensus assembly with MiGEC version 1.2.6 was used to correct PCR and sequencing errors. V(D)J alignment, clonotype assembly and CDR3 extraction were performed with MiXCR version 2.1.1. Normalisation of gene usage, clonotype sharing and MAIT/NKT TCR abundance was achieved by analysing the top 1000, 10 000 and 20 000 clonotypes per sample. After downsampling to 27 000 UMIs, diversity was calculated as the inverse Simpson index using the vegan R package. Paired Mann-Whitney U tests were applied to discordant twin pairs, and Benjamini-Hochberg correction was used for multiple testing. TCRdb reprocessed the sequencing reads and holds a single record per CDR3 protein sequence, with no DNA. TCRdb's processing, not the authors' own work, is the source of the V and J calls. This sample's table lists roughly 140,000 distinct CDR3 sequences. Of the sample, less than 2.5% falls within the top ten clones.

With respect to this clonotype: Which antigen it targets is not known.

A roughly 2.5 ml peripheral blood sample was drawn into PAXgene tubes per donor and stored at -80°C. Without any T cell sorting, total RNA was extracted from whole blood using the PAXgene blood miRNA kit on an automated QIAcube. Deep TCRalpha and TCRbeta repertoire profiling with unique molecular barcoding was performed on peripheral blood of monozygotic twin pairs concordant or discordant for inflammatory bowel disease. Smoking habits were recorded for all twin pairs, and each individual was classified as a current, former or never smoker. This TCR was sampled from a human donor with ulcerative colitis or Crohn's disease, or a healthy co-twin of an affected twin (not recorded which). The sample consisted of blood.

The CDR3 protein is CSARAHSGGAGGPTDTQYF. The rearranged segments are TRBV20-1 and TRBJ2-3; there is no DNA to check the TCRdb D call of TRBD2. CDR1 and CDR2 were assigned from the germline V gene (reference sequence) as DFQATT and SNEGSKA. The cysteine opens and the phenylalanine closes a CDR3 of 19 amino acids. No DNA has been recorded.